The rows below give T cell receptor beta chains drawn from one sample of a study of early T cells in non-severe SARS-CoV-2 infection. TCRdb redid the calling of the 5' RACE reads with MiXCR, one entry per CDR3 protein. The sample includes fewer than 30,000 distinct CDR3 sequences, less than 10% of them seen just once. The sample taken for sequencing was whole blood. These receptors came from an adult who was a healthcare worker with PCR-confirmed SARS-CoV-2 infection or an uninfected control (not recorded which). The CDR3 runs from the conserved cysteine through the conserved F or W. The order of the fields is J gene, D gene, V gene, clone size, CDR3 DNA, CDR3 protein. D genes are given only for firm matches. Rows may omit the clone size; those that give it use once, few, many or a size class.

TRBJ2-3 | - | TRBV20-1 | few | TGCAGTGCTAGACTGCCAGGCGGTTCTAGCACAGATACGCAGTATTTT | CSARLPGGSSTDTQYF
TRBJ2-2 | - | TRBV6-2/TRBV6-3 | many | TGTGCCAGCAGCGGACTCGAAGAGGACACCGGGGAGCTGTTTTTT | CASSGLEEDTGELFF
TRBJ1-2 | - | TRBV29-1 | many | TGCAGCGCCACAAAGAACTATGGCTACACCTTC | CSATKNYGYTF
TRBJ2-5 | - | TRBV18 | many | TGTGCCAGCTCCCCCCAGAGGGTAGAGACCCAGTACTTC | CASSPQRVETQYF
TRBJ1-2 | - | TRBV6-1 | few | TGTGCCAGCACCCCGTCAGTTAACTATGGCTACACCTTC | CASTPSVNYGYTF
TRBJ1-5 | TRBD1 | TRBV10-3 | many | TGTGCCATCGGGACAGGAGATAGCAATCAGCCCCAGCATTTT | CAIGTGDSNQPQHF
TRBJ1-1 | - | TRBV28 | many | TGTGCCAGCAGCTTATCCGGGATCGACACTGAAGCTTTCTTT | CASSLSGIDTEAFF
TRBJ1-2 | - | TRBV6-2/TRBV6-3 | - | TGTGCCAGCACCAGGGACTATGGCTACACCTTC | CASTRDYGYTF
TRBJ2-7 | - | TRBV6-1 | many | TGTGCCAGCAGCGAAGCCCCTCTCTACGAGCAGTACTTC | CASSEAPLYEQYF
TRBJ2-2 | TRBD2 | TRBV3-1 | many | TGTGCCAGCAGCCAATCCAGCGGGGGGCGAAGGACCGGGGAGCTGTTTTTT | CASSQSSGGRRTGELFF
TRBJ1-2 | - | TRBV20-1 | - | TGCAGTGCAGACAACAGGGAGGACTATGGCTACACCTTC | CSADNREDYGYTF
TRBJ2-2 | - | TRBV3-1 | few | TGTGCCAGCAGCCAAGAGATCAGGCTGGCCGGGGAGCTGTTTTTT | CASSQEIRLAGELFF
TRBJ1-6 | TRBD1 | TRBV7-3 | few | TGTGCCAGCAGCACTATGACAGGGTCGACCCTCCACTTT | CASSTMTGSTLHF
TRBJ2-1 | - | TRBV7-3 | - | TGTGCCAGCAGCTTAAACGCCGGGCTGGCAGGGACCTCCTACAATGAGCAGTTCTTC | CASSLNAGLAGTSYNEQFF
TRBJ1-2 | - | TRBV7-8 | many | TGTGCCAGCAGCCTTTCGGGACCGAACTATGGCTACACCTTC | CASSLSGPNYGYTF
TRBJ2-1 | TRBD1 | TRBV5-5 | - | TGTGCCAGCAGCTTGGAAACAGGGGTCCTTCCCTACAATGAGCAGTTCTTC | CASSLETGVLPYNEQFF
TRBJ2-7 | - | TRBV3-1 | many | TGTGCCAGCTCCCCGGCCCATTGGGACTCCTACGAGCAGTACTTC | CASSPAHWDSYEQYF
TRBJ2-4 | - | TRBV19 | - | TGTGCCAGTAGTATGCGGGGATCGTACATTCAGTACTTC | CASSMRGSYIQYF
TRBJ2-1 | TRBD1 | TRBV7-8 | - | TGTGCCAGCAGCCCAGGAGCCGGGACAGGCAATGGGCAGTTCTTC | CASSPGAGTGNGQFF
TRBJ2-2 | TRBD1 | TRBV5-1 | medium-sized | TGCGCCAGCAGCTTGGTCAGACCGGGACAGACAACCGGGGAGCTGTTTTTT | CASSLVRPGQTTGELFF
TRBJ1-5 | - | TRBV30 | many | TGTGCCTGGAGTGTAAGCCAGCCAGCCGGCAATCAGCCCCAGCATTTT | CAWSVSQPAGNQPQHF
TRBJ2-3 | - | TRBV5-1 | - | TGCGCCAGCAGCTTTGGACTTTTCACAGATACGCAGTATTTT | CASSFGLFTDTQYF
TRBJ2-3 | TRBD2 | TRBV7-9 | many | TGTGCCAGCAGCCGGACTAGCGGGGGGGCCGATACGCAGTATTTT | CASSRTSGGADTQYF
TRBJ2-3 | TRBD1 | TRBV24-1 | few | TGTGCCACCAACCCGACAGGGGCAGATACGCAGTATTTT | CATNPTGADTQYF
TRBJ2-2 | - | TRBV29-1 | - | TGCAGCGTTTTGTGGGTCGGGGAGCTGTTTTTT | CSVLWVGELFF
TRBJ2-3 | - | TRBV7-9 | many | TGTGCCAGCAGCTCGGGGGCGGCAGATACGCAGTATTTT | CASSSGAADTQYF
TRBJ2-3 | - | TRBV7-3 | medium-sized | TGTGCCAGCAGCTCCTCCGTAGACTCGGATACGCAGTATTTT | CASSSSVDSDTQYF
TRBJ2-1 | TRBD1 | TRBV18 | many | TGTGCCAGCTCACCCCGGCCGGTCGGCAGCAGGGGGCCTACCTACAATGAGCAGTTCTTC | CASSPRPVGSRGPTYNEQFF
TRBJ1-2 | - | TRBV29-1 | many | TGCAGCGGTCGGGACTCCGGTGGCTACACCTTC | CSGRDSGGYTF
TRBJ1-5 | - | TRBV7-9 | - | TGTGCCAGCAGCCGGGCGTCCGGGAATCAGCCCCAGCATTTT | CASSRASGNQPQHF
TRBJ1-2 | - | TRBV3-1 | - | TGTGCCAGCAGCCAAGAAAGGCGCGGTGGCTACACCTTC | CASSQERRGGYTF
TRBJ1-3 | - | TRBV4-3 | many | TGCGCCAGCAGCCAAGAGGGTAGCTCTGAAAACACCATATATTTT | CASSQEGSSENTIYF